This is a list of T cell receptor beta chains from one sample in a study of early T cells in non-severe SARS-CoV-2 infection. TCRdb re-called the 5' RACE reads with MiXCR, one entry per CDR3 protein. The table shows about 40,000 distinct CDR3 sequences, with 7.9% occurring only once. The sample in question was whole blood, obtained at baseline. Source of these receptors: an adult who was a healthcare worker with PCR-confirmed SARS-CoV-2 infection or an uninfected control (not recorded which). Both conserved end residues are part of each CDR3. A D gene is named only where the DNA matches it firmly. Only some rows state a clone size, as once, few, many or a class for expanded clones.

D,V,J,size,DNA,CDR3
-,TRBV5-6,TRBJ1-2,-,TGTGCCAGCAGCTTCACCCTTATAGTTCATGGCTACACCTTC,CASSFTLIVHGYTF
-,TRBV6-6,TRBJ1-6,-,TGTGCCAGCAGTTACTCCGGATCTAATTCACCCCTCCACTTT,CASSYSGSNSPLHF
TRBD1,TRBV7-6,TRBJ1-1,few,TGTGCCAGCAGCTTATGGGACAGTGAAGCTTTCTTT,CASSLWDSEAFF
-,TRBV13,TRBJ2-2,few,TGTGCCAGCAGCTTGAGGGGAGGGAACACCGGGGAGCTGTTTTTT,CASSLRGGNTGELFF
-,TRBV4-3,TRBJ2-1,-,TGCGCCAGCAGCCAAGGGTTTGGAGGGGCGAATGAGCAGTTCTTC,CASSQGFGGANEQFF
-,TRBV9,TRBJ2-7,many,TGTGCCAGCAGCGTAGCAGGGCCTCCCTCGGAGCAGTACTTC,CASSVAGPPSEQYF
-,TRBV28,TRBJ2-1,many,TGTGCCAGCGCGGAGGGGCTGAATGAGCAGTTCTTC,CASAEGLNEQFF
TRBD1,TRBV7-2,TRBJ2-7,many,TGTGCCAGCAGCTTAGTTATGACAGGGGCATACGAGCAGTACTTC,CASSLVMTGAYEQYF
TRBD2,TRBV10-3,TRBJ2-1,many,TGTGCCATCAGTGAGTCGACTAGCGGGGGGTACAATGAGCAGTTCTTC,CAISESTSGGYNEQFF
-,TRBV5-5,TRBJ2-7,-,TGTGCCAGCAGCTCTGCCGGGATTCTCTACGAGCAGTACTTC,CASSSAGILYEQYF
TRBD1,TRBV5-1,TRBJ2-7,-,TGCGCCAGCACCGGTGGACAGGGGGCGTACGAGCAGTACTTC,CASTGGQGAYEQYF
TRBD2,TRBV5-6,TRBJ2-6,-,TGTGCCAGCAGCTTAGGCGGGAGCGGGGCCAACGTCCTGACTTTC,CASSLGGSGANVLTF
-,TRBV10-1,TRBJ2-1,many,TGCGCCAGCAGTGAGGGGGATCGCGGGCAGTTCTTC,CASSEGDRGQFF
-,TRBV7-9,TRBJ1-1,many,TGTGCCAGCAGCACCGGGACACCAGCTTTCTTT,CASSTGTPAFF
-,TRBV12-3/TRBV12-4,TRBJ1-2,-,TGTGCCAGCAGTCCAATTAACTATGGCTACACCTTC,CASSPINYGYTF
-,TRBV12-3/TRBV12-4,TRBJ2-7,many,TGTGCCAGCAGTTCGGGACGTTACTACGAGCAGTACTTC,CASSSGRYYEQYF
-,TRBV5-1,TRBJ2-6,many,TGCGCCAGCAACCCCTCGGTCGTTTCTGGGGCCAACGTCCTGACTTTC,CASNPSVVSGANVLTF
-,TRBV5-6,TRBJ2-1,-,TGTGCCAGCAGCTATATACCCCGGGACAACTACAATGAGCAGTTCTTC,CASSYIPRDNYNEQFF
TRBD2,TRBV4-2,TRBJ2-3,many,TGTGCCAGCAGCCCCGGGACTAGCGACACAGATACGCAGTATTTT,CASSPGTSDTDTQYF
-,TRBV20-1,TRBJ1-5,-,TGCAGTGCTAGTTTGGGCAGAGATCAGCCCCAGCATTTT,CSASLGRDQPQHF
-,TRBV29-1,TRBJ2-1,-,TGCAGCGTTGTTACGGGGACTCCGTTCTTC,CSVVTGTPFF
-,TRBV3-1,TRBJ1-4,few,TGTGCCAGCAGCCACCCCCAAAGAAGACAGGCCTTCAATGAAAAACTGTTTTTT,CASSHPQRRQAFNEKLFF
-,TRBV12-3/TRBV12-4,TRBJ1-4,many,TGTGCCAGCAGTCTTGGGACGGGGAATGAAAAACTGTTTTTT,CASSLGTGNEKLFF
TRBD1,TRBV10-1,TRBJ1-1,few,TGCGCCAGCAGTGCTCCCGGGACAGGGATCGCTGAAGCTTTCTTT,CASSAPGTGIAEAFF
TRBD1,TRBV12-3/TRBV12-4,TRBJ1-3,-,TGTGCCAGCAGTCCCGTTTCAGGGGGCCGTTCTGGAAACACCATATATTTT,CASSPVSGGRSGNTIYF
-,TRBV4-1,TRBJ1-6,few,TGCGCCAGCTCCTCGCAGGGGAGTTCACCCCTCCACTTT,CASSSQGSSPLHF
-,TRBV28,TRBJ1-3,few,TGTGCCAGCAGTTTAGGATTGGACTCTGGAAACACCATATATTTT,CASSLGLDSGNTIYF
-,TRBV3-1,TRBJ2-5,-,TGTGCCAGCAGCCAGCCCCAAGGGGCAGAGACCCAGTACTTC,CASSQPQGAETQYF
-,TRBV7-2,TRBJ1-4,many,TGTGCCAGCAGCTTAGAACGGATAGGAAATGAAAAACTGTTTTTT,CASSLERIGNEKLFF
-,TRBV5-6,TRBJ2-5,many,TGTGCCAGCAGCTCCCGGGACCACCAAGAGACCCAGTACTTC,CASSSRDHQETQYF
-,TRBV18,TRBJ1-1,-,TGTGCCGGCTCACCACGTCAGGGAAGGGGTACTTTCGTCACTGAAGCTTTCTTT,CAGSPRQGRGTFVTEAFF
-,TRBV5-1,TRBJ2-6,-,TGCGCCAGCAGCTTGGCCGGAGTCTACGGGGCCAACGTCCTGACTTTC,CASSLAGVYGANVLTF
-,TRBV3-1,TRBJ2-3,many,TGTGCCAGCAGCCAAGGTTCGGCCACAGATACGCAGTATTTT,CASSQGSATDTQYF
-,TRBV20-1,TRBJ1-1,-,TGCAGTGCTAGTGACATAGGGAACACTGAAGCTTTCTTT,CSASDIGNTEAFF
TRBD2,TRBV3-1,TRBJ2-5,-,TGTGCCAGCAGCCGGACTAGCGGGGGGTTCCGGGAGACCCAGTACTTC,CASSRTSGGFRETQYF
TRBD2,TRBV11-2,TRBJ2-2,few,TGTGCCAGCAGCTTAGTAGCCCTGAGCGGGGGCACCGGGGAGCTGTTTTTT,CASSLVALSGGTGELFF
-,TRBV28,TRBJ2-1,-,TGTGCCAGCAGTTATGGCGGGGCCGGTGAGCAGTTCTTC,CASSYGGAGEQFF
-,TRBV7-2,TRBJ1-1,-,TGTGCCAGCAGTAGACGCCAGGGGAATATGAACACTGAAGCTTTCTTT,CASSRRQGNMNTEAFF
TRBD1,TRBV19,TRBJ2-7,few,TGTGCCAGTAGTGACAGGGGGGTGAGGACATACGAGCAGTACTTC,CASSDRGVRTYEQYF
-,TRBV29-1,TRBJ1-2,few,TGCAGCGCCAAGACTGTGGAGTATGGCTACACCTTC,CSAKTVEYGYTF
-,TRBV20-1,TRBJ1-2,few,TGCAGTGCCGATCCCCGGGACTGGGACTATGGCTACACCTTC,CSADPRDWDYGYTF